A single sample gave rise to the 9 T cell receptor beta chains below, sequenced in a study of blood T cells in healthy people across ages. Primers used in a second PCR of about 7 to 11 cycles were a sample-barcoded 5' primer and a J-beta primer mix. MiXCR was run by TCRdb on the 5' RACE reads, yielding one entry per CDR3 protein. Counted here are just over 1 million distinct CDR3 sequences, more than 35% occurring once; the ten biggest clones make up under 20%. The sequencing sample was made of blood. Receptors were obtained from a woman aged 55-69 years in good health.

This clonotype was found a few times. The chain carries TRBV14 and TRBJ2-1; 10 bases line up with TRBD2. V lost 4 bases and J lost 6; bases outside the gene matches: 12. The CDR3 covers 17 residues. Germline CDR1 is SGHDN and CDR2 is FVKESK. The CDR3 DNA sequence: TGTGCCAGCAGCCCCACGGTGCTAGCGGGAGTAGTCAATGAGCAGTTCTTC. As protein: CASSPTVLAGVVNEQFF.

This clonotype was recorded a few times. Here the CDR3 DNA reads TGCAGCGTTGAAGAGGGCACTGAAGCTTTCTTT. It translates to CSVEEGTEAFF. The chain couples TRBV29-1 to TRBJ1-1, with D hard to call. V shed 0 bases and J shed 4 bases, with 3 bases lying between them. The germline CDR1 and CDR2 sequences are SQVTM and ANQGSEA. This CDR3 is built from 11 residues.

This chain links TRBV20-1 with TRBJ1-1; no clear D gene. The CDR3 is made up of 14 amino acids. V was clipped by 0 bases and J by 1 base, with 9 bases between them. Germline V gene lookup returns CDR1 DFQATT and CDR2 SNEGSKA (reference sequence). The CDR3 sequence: CSARDWHRNTEAFF. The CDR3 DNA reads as TGCAGTGCTAGAGATTGGCACCGGAACACTGAAGCTTTCTTT.

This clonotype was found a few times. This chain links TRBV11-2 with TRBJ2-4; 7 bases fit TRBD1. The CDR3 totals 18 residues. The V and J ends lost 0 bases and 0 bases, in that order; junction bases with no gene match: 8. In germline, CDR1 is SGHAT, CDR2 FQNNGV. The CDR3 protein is CASSLDSIDRVAKNIQYF. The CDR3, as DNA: TGTGCCAGCAGCTTAGACTCCATTGACAGGGTAGCCAAAAACATTCAGTACTTC.

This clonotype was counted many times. CDR3 coding DNA: TGTGCCAGTGCAGGGGGGGAGTACGAGCAGTACTTC. It is translated as CASAGGEYEQYF. V is TRBV2 and J is TRBJ2-7; the D gene could be TRBD1 or TRBD2 (7 bases each). V lost 9 bases and J lost 4, with 13 bases in between. The CDR3 runs 12 residues. Per germline, CDR1 SNHLY and CDR2 FYNNEI.

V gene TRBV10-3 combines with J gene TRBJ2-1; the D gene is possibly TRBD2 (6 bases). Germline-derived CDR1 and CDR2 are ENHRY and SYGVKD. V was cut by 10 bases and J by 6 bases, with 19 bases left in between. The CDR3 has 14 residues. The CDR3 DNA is TGTGCCACGGAGCCGGGACTTGCACTCAATGAGCAGTTCTTC. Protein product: CATEPGLALNEQFF.

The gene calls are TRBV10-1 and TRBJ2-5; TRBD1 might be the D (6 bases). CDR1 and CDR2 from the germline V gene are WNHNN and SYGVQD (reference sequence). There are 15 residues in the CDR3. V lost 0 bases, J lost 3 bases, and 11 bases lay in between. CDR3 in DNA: TGCGCCAGCAGTGAGTCGGGGGCTTTTAAAGAGACCCAGTACTTC. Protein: CASSESGAFKETQYF.

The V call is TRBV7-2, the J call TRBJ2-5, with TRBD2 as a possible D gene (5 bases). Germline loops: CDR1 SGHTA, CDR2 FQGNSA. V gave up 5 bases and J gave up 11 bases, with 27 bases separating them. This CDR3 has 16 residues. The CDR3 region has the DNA TGTGCCAGCAGCCCCCAAATCCTGGCGGTGGGAGACGGGCAGTACTTC. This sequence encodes CASSPQILAVGDGQYF.

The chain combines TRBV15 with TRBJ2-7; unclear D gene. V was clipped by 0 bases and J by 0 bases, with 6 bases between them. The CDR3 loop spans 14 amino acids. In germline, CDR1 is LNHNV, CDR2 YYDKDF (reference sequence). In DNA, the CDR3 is TGTGCCACCAGCAGAGATCAGAGCTCCTACGAGCAGTACTTC. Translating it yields CATSRDQSSYEQYF.